This entry describes one TCR beta chain. Antigen unknown. The assay was immunoSEQ multiplex PCR, and TCRdb's table has in-frame clones only and misses some. This table has roughly 75,000 clones, approximately 93% appearing once. This specimen comes from a study of OX40 agonist ivuxolimab in advanced cancers. General study points: The study observed clonal expansion of CD4+ and CD8+ blood T cells by week 6 at 0.1 to 3.0 mg/kg. Fewer expanded clones were found on average in CD4+ than in CD8+ T cells.

Specimen: CD4+ or CD8+ T cells sorted from blood, collected in a trial of the OX40 agonist ivuxolimab. This sequence was found in an adult with an advanced solid tumor such as melanoma, head and neck, liver or kidney cancer.

The CDR3 is CASSLWGVNADEQYF. CDR3 in DNA: TGTGCCAGCAGTTTATGGGGGGTTAATGCCGACGAGCAGTACTTC. This chain connects TRBV28 to TRBJ2-7, with D perhaps being TRBD1 or TRBD2 (5 bases each). The V end lost 0 bases, the J end lost 5 bases, and 14 bases lay between the germline ends. CDR1 and CDR2 (germline): MDHEN, SYDVKM. The CDR3 runs to 15 residues.